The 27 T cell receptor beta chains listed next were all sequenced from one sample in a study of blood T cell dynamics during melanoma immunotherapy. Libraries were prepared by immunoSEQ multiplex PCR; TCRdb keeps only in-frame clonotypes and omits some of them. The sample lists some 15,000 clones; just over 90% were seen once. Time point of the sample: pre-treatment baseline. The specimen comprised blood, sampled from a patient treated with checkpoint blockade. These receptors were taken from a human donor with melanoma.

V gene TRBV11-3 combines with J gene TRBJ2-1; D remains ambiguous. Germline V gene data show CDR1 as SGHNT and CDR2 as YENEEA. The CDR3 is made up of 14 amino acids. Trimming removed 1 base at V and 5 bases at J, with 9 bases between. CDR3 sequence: CASSLGAANNEQFF. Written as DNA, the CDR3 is TGTGCCAGCAGCTTAGGGGCGGCCAACAATGAGCAGTTCTTC.

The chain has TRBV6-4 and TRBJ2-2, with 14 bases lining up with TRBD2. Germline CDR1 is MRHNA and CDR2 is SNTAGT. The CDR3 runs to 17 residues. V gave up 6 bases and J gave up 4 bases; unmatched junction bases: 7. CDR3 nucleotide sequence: TGTGCCAGCAGCCCGGGACTAGCGGGAGAGGGCACCGGGGAGCTGTTTTTT. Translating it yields CASSPGLAGEGTGELFF.

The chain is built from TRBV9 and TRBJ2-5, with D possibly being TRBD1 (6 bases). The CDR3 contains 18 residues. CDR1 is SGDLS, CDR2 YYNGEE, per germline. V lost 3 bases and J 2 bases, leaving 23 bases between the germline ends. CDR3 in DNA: TGTGCCAGCAGCGACCCGGGACACACCCAGGGTGGGCAAGAGACCCAGTACTTC. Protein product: CASSDPGHTQGGQETQYF.

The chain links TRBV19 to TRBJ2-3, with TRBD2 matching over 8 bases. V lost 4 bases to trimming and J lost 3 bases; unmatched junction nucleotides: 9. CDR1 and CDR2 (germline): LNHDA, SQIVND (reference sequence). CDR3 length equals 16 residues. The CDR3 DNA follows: TGTGCCAGTAGTAGGTCTAGCGGGTCGAGGACAGATACGCAGTATTTT. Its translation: CASSRSSGSRTDTQYF.

The CDR3 bases are TGCGCCAGCAGCCAAGGATCTCTTACTAATGAAAAACTGTTTTTT. Its translation is CASSQGSLTNEKLFF. The chain combines TRBV4-1 with TRBJ1-4; no reliable D call. The CDR3 length is 15 residues. V was shortened by 1 base and J by 2 bases, with 8 bases between the two germline ends. CDR1 MGHRA and CDR2 YSYEKL come from the germline V gene.

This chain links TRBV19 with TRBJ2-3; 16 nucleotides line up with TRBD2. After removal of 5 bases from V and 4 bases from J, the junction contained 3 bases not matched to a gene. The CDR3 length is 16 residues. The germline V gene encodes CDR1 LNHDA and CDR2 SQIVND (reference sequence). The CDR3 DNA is TGTGCCAGTAGTCTCGGGACTAGCGGGGGGGCAGATACGCAGTATTTT. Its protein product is CASSLGTSGGADTQYF.

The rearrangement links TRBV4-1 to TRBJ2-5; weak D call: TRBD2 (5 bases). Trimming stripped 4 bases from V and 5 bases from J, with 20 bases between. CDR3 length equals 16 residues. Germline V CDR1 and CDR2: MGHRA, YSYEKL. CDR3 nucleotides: TGCGCCAGCAGCCTCTCCGGGGAAACTCCGAGGGAGACCCAGTACTTC. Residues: CASSLSGETPRETQYF.

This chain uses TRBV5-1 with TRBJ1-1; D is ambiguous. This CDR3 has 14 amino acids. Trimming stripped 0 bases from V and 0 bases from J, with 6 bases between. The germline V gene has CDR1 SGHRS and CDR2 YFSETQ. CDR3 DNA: TGCGCCAGCAGCTTGGGGGAGGTGAACACTGAAGCTTTCTTT. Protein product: CASSLGEVNTEAFF. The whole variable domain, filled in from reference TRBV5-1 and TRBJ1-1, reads KAGVTQTPRYLIKTRGQQVTLSCSPISGHRSVSWYQQTPGQGLQFLFEYFSETQRNKGNFPGRFSGRQFSNSRSEMNVSTLELGDSALYLCASSLGEVNTEAFFGQGTRLTVV.

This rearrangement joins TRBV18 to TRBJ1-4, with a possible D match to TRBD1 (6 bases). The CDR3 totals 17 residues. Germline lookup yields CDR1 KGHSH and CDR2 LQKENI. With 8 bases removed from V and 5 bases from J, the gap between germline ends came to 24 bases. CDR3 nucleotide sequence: TGTGCCAGCAGCCGCTTCCCTCTCGGGCAGGGGAATGAAAAACTGTTTTTT. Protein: CASSRFPLGQGNEKLFF.

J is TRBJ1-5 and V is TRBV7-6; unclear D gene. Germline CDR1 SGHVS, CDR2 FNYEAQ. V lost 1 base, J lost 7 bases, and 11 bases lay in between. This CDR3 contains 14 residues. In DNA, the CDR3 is TGTGCCAGCAGCTTAGGGGCGGTTGGGCAGCCCCAGCATTTT. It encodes CASSLGAVGQPQHF.

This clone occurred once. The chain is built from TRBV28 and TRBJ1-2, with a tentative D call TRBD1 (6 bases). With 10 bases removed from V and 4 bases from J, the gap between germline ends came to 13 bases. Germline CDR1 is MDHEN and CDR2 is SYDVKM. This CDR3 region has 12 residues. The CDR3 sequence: CATEGTIYGYTF. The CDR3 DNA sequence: TGTGCCACTGAAGGGACAATCTATGGCTACACCTTC.

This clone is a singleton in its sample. CDR3: CASSPRFSADSYNEQFF. The CDR3 nucleotides read TGCGCCAGCAGCCCCCGATTCTCAGCGGACTCCTACAATGAGCAGTTCTTC. The chain couples TRBV4-1 to TRBJ2-1, with a tentative D call TRBD2 (5 bases). The germline CDR1 and CDR2 sequences are MGHRA and YSYEKL. This CDR3 region has 17 residues. V was shortened by 4 bases and J by 0 bases, with 16 bases between the two germline ends.

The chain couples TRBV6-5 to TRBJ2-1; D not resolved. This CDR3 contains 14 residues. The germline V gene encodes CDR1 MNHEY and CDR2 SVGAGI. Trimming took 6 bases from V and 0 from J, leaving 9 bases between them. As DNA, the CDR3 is TGTGCCAGCAGCTGGGCAGGCTCCTACAATGAGCAGTTCTTC. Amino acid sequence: CASSWAGSYNEQFF.

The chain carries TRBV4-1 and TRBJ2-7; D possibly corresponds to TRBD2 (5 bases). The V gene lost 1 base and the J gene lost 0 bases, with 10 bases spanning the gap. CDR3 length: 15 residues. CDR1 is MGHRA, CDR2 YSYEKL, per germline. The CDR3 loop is CASSQAEDLSYEQYF. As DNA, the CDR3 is TGCGCCAGCAGCCAAGCGGAGGACCTCTCCTACGAGCAGTACTTC.

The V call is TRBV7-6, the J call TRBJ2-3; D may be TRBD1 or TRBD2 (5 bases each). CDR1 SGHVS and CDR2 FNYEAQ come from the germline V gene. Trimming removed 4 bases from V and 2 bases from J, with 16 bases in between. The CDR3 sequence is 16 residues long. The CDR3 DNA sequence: TGTGCCAGCAGCTACTTTACCGGGACCAACACAGATACGCAGTATTTT. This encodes CASSYFTGTNTDTQYF.

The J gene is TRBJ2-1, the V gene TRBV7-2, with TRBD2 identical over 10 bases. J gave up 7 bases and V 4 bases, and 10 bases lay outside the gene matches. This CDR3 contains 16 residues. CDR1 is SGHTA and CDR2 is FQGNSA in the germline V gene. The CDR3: CASSSGLAASRNEQFF. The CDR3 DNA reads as TGTGCCAGCAGCTCTGGACTAGCGGCTAGTCGTAATGAGCAGTTCTTC.

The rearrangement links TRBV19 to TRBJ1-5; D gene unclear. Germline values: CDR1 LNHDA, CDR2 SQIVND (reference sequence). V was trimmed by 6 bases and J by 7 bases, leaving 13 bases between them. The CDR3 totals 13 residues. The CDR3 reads CASSFISEQPQHF. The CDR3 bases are TGTGCCAGTAGCTTCATCAGCGAACAGCCCCAGCATTTT.

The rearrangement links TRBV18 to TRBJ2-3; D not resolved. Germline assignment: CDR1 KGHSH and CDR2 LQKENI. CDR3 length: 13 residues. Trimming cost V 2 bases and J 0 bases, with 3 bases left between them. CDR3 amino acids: CASSPESTDTQYF. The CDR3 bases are TGTGCCAGCTCACCAGAGAGCACAGATACGCAGTATTTT.

The CDR3 is CASSVEGGTTNYGYTF. The CDR3 DNA is TGTGCCAGCAGCGTAGAGGGGGGGACCACTAACTATGGCTACACCTTC. This chain connects TRBV9 to TRBJ1-2; D might be TRBD1 (6 bases). The V end was cut by 0 bases, the J end by 0 bases, with 12 bases between. Germline V gene sequence: CDR1 SGDLS, CDR2 YYNGEE. The CDR3 is 16 residues long.

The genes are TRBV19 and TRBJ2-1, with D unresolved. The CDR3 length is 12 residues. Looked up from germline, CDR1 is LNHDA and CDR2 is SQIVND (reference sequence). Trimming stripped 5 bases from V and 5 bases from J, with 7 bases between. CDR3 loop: CASSPRDNEQFF. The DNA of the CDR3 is TGTGCCAGTAGTCCCCGGGACAATGAGCAGTTCTTC. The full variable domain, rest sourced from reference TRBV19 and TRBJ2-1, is DGGITQSPKYLFRKEGQNVTLSCEQNLNHDAMYWYRQDPGQGLRLIYYSQIVNDFQKGDIAEGYSVSREKKESFPLTVTSAQKNPTAFYLCASSPRDNEQFFGPGTRLTVL.

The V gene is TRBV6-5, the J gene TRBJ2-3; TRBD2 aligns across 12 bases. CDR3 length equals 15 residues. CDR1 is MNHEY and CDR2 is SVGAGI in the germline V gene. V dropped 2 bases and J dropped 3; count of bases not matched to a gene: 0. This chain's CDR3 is CASSYTSGRTDTQYF. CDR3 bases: TGTGCCAGCAGTTACACTAGCGGGAGGACAGATACGCAGTATTTT.

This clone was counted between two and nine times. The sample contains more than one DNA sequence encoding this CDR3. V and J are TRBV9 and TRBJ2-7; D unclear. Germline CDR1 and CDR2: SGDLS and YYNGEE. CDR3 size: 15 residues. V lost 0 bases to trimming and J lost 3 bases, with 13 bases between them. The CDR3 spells CASSVGYWGIYEQYF. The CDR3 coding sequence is TGTGCCAGCAGCGTAGGGTACTGGGGAATCTACGAGCAGTACTTC.

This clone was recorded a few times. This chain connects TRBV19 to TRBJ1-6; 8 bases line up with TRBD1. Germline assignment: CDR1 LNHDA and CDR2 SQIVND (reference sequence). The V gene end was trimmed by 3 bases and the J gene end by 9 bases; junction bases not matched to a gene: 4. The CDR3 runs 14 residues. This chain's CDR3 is CASSIGRGLSPLHF. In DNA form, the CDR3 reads TGTGCCAGTAGTATCGGCAGGGGGCTTTCACCCCTCCACTTT.

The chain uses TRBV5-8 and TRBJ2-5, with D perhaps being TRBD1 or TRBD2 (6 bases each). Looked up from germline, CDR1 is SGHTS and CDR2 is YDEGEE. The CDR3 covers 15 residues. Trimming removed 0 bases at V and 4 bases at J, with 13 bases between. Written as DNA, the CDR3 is TGTGCCAGCAGCTTGGGGGACCGGGGGCGAGAGACCCAGTACTTC. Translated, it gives CASSLGDRGRETQYF. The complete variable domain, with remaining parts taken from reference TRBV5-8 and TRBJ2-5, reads EAGVTQSPTHLIKTRGQQATLRCSPISGHTSVYWYQQALGLGLQFLLWYDEGEERNRGNFPPRFSGRQFPNYSSELNVNALELEDSALYLCASSLGDRGRETQYFGPGTRLLVL.

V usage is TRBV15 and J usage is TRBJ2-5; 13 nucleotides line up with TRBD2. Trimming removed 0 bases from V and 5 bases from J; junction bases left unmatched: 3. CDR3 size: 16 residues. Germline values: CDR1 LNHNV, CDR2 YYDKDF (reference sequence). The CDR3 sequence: CATSRELAGGLETQYF. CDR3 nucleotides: TGTGCCACCAGCAGAGAACTAGCGGGGGGGCTGGAGACCCAGTACTTC. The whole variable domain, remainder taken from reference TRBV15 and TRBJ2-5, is DAMVIQNPRYQVTQFGKPVTLSCSQTLNHNVMYWYQQKSSQAPKLLFHYYDKDFNNEADTPDNFQSRRPNTSFCFLDIRSPGLGDTAMYLCATSRELAGGLETQYFGPGTRLLVL.

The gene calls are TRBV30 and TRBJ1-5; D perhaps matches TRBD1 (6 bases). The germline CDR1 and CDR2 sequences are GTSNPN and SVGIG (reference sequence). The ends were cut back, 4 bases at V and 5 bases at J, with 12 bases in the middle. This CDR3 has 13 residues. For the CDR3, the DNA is TGTGCCTGGACGGACAGTTTGGATCAGCCCCAGCATTTT. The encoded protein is CAWTDSLDQPQHF.

The CDR3 DNA sequence: TGTGCCAGCAGTGAAGCGCCTCGGGTTCGCACTGAAGCTTTCTTT. This gives the protein CASSEAPRVRTEAFF. The genes are TRBV2 and TRBJ1-1; D ambiguous. The V gene's germline CDR1 is SNHLY and CDR2 FYNNEI. The CDR3 extends over 15 amino acids. V lost 0 bases, J lost 4 bases, and 12 bases lay in between.